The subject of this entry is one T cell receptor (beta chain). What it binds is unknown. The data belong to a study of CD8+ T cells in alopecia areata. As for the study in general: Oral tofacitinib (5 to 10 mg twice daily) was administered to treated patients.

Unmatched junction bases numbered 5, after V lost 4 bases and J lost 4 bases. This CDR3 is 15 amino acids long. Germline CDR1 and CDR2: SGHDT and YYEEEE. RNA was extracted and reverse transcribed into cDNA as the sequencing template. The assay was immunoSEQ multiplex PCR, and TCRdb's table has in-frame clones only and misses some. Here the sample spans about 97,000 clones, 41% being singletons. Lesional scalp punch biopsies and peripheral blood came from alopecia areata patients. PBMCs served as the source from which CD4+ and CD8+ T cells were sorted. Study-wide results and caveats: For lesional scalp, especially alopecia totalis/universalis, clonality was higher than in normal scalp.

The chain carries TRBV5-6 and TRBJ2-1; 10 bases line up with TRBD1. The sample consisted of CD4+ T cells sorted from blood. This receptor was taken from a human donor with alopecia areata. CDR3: CASSLGTGDYNEQFF. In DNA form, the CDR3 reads TGTGCCAGCAGCCTGGGGACAGGGGATTACAATGAGCAGTTCTTC.